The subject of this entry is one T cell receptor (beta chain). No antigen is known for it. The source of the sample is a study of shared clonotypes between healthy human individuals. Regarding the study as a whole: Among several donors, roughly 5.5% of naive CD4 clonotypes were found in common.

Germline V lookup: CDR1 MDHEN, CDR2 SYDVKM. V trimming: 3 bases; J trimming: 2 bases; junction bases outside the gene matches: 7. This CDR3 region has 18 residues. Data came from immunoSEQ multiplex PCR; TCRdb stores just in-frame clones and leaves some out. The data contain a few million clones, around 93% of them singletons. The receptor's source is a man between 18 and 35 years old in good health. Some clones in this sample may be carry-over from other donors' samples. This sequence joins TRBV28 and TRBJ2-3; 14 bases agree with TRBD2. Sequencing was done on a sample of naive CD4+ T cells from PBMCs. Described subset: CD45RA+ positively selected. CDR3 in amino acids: CASSLIGLAGGPTDTQYF. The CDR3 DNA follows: TGTGCCAGCAGTTTGATAGGACTAGCGGGAGGCCCCACAGATACGCAGTATTTT.